This is a list of T cell receptor beta chains from one sample in a study of blood T cell repertoires in COVID-19. The table came from immunoSEQ multiplex PCR; TCRdb's copy has only in-frame clones and leaves some out. Here the sample spans around 9,000 clones, about 81% being singletons. Material: peripheral blood. The source is a man between 60 and 70 years old with active COVID-19. CDR3s include the opening cysteine and the closing phenylalanine or tryptophan. D genes are given only for firm matches. The size entry is marked missing in some rows and otherwise reads once, few, many or a size class.

D	J	V	size	DNA	CDR3
TRBD1	TRBJ1-2	TRBV5-1	few	TGCGCCAGCGGGACAGGGGACTATGGCTACACCTTC	CASGTGDYGYTF
NA	TRBJ2-7	TRBV28	once	TGTGCCAGCAGTTTAGTGGGGCCACCCTACGAGCAGTACTTC	CASSLVGPPYEQYF
NA	TRBJ1-1	TRBV5-5	NA	TGTGCCAGCAGAAACCGGGACACTGAGTCGGGTGAAGCTTTCTTT	CASRNRDTESGEAFF
NA	TRBJ2-3	TRBV6-2/TRBV6-3	NA	TGTGCCAGCAGCCCCTGGGTTGCGGGTAACGGGGTTACGCAGTATTTT	CASSPWVAGNGVTQYF
TRBD1	TRBJ1-1	TRBV29-1	NA	TGCAGCGGAATCCGGGACAGAAACACTGAAGCTTTCTTT	CSGIRDRNTEAFF
NA	TRBJ1-6	TRBV5-1	NA	TGCGCCAGCAGCTTGGGAGATAGCTCCTATAATTCACCCCTCCACTTT	CASSLGDSSYNSPLHF
TRBD1	TRBJ1-2	TRBV19	NA	TGTGCCAGTAGTCCCGCCACAGGGGGCGGCTATGGCTACACCTTC	CASSPATGGGYGYTF
NA	TRBJ1-1	TRBV4-3	NA	TGCGCCAGCAGACGGACAGCCAGTAACACTGAAGCTTTCTTT	CASRRTASNTEAFF
TRBD2	TRBJ2-7	TRBV7-2	NA	TGTGCCAGCTTCACCGGGACTAGCGTTTCCTACGAGCAGTACTTC	CASFTGTSVSYEQYF
NA	TRBJ1-5	TRBV7-2	NA	TGTGCCAGCAGCTTAGATCCGGGGAATCAGCCCCAGCATTTT	CASSLDPGNQPQHF
TRBD2	TRBJ2-3	TRBV5-1	NA	TGCGCCAGCAGCTCCGGGACTAGTTCCACCTTGGATACGCAGTATTTT	CASSSGTSSTLDTQYF
NA	TRBJ2-3	TRBV3-1/TRBV3-2	NA	TGTGCCAGCAGACCAGGCCTTGGGGGCCCCGCCCCTAGCACAGATACGCAGTATTTT	CASRPGLGGPAPSTDTQYF
TRBD1	TRBJ1-4	TRBV11-3	NA	TGTGCCAGCAGCTTAGGCCGACAGGGGGAAAAACTGTTTTTT	CASSLGRQGEKLFF
TRBD1	TRBJ2-2	TRBV18	NA	TGTGCCAGCTCACCTAGTCGGACAGGGGGCGCGATCGGGGAGCTGTTTTTT	CASSPSRTGGAIGELFF
TRBD1	TRBJ2-5	TRBV5-5	NA	TGTGCCAGCAGTTTAACAGGGGAGCAAGAGACCCAGTACTTC	CASSLTGEQETQYF
NA	TRBJ2-1	TRBV5-4	NA	TGTGCCAGCAGCTTGGGTTCGGCACTTGTAGGGGTTGAGCAGTTCTTC	CASSLGSALVGVEQFF
NA	TRBJ2-3	TRBV10-3	NA	TGTGCCATCAGTGAGTCGGCCAGCACAGATACGCAGTATTTT	CAISESASTDTQYF
TRBD1	TRBJ2-7	TRBV28	NA	TGTGCCAGCAGTCCGCCGGACAGGCGACGAAACTACGAGCAGTACTTC	CASSPPDRRRNYEQYF
NA	TRBJ2-2	TRBV4-2	NA	TGTGCCAGCAGCCAGGAGGCCGGGGAGCTGTTTTTT	CASSQEAGELFF
TRBD2	TRBJ2-7	TRBV27	NA	TGTGCCAGCAGTTTGCGGGAGGGGCCCTACGAGCAGTACTTC	CASSLREGPYEQYF
TRBD2	TRBJ2-2	TRBV9	NA	TGTGCCAGCAGGGAATCCGGGACTAGCGAAGGGGAGCTGTTTTTT	CASRESGTSEGELFF
TRBD1	TRBJ2-2	TRBV6-5	NA	TGTGCCAGCAGTACTAGGACAGGGGACGACGGGGAGCTGTTTTTT	CASSTRTGDDGELFF
NA	TRBJ1-4	TRBV28	NA	TGTGCCAGCAGTTGGCGGTTTGATAATGAAAAACTGTTTTTT	CASSWRFDNEKLFF
NA	TRBJ1-4	TRBV12-3/TRBV12-4	NA	TGTGCCAGCAGTCGGACAGATGAAAAACTGTTTTTT	CASSRTDEKLFF
NA	TRBJ1-2	TRBV28	NA	TGTGCCAGCAGTCCGGCGGGGCTCAATTCTAACTATGGCTACACCTTC	CASSPAGLNSNYGYTF
NA	TRBJ2-7	TRBV5-1	NA	TGCGCCAGCAGCTCCACAGGGTCTTACGAGCAGTACTTC	CASSSTGSYEQYF
NA	TRBJ2-1	TRBV5-8	few	TGTGCCAGCCGCGGGGAAGTCTCCTACAATGAGCAGTTCTTC	CASRGEVSYNEQFF
TRBD2	TRBJ2-3	TRBV7-3	few	TGTGCCAGCAGCCGAGCGGGAGGGGGGACAGATACGCAGTATTTT	CASSRAGGGTDTQYF
NA	TRBJ1-2	TRBV5-6	NA	TGTGCCAGCAGCTTGGGGCAGACGACTCTACCCTATGGCTACACCTTC	CASSLGQTTLPYGYTF
NA	TRBJ1-2	TRBV5-8	NA	TGTGCCAGCAGCCTCCGAGTCCACTATGGCTACACCTTC	CASSLRVHYGYTF
TRBD2	TRBJ2-5	TRBV11-2	few	TGTGCCAGCAGCTCCTTAGCGGGGGGACGGGAGACCCAGTACTTC	CASSSLAGGRETQYF
NA	TRBJ2-7	TRBV12-3/TRBV12-4	NA	TGTGCCAGCAGTTTAAAGGGGCGTGAGGAGCAGTACTTC	CASSLKGREEQYF
TRBD2	TRBJ2-3	TRBV11-3	NA	TGTGCCAGCAGCCTAGCGGGGGGGAGCACAGATACGCAGTATTTT	CASSLAGGSTDTQYF